This record covers a single T cell receptor beta chain. The data were obtained in a study of blood T cell repertoires in COVID-19. At the level of the study: Specimens from acute and convalescent COVID-19 originated in the United States, Italy and Spain. T cells, B-cell-depleted T cells, or PBMCs supplied cDNA or gDNA.

Under the authors' procedure: Reference gene primer amplification gave estimated nucleated cell counts. This table comes from immunoSEQ multiplex PCR, and its TCRdb copy is limited to in-frame clones, with some not included. The V and J calls and clone size are taken from that table; D and trimming were inferred from the DNA. The table records under 200,000 clones, about 85% of them present only once. Trimming shortened V by 2 bases and J by 1 base, and 2 bases separated the two germline ends. The germline V gene has CDR1 SGHTA and CDR2 FQGNSA. The length of the CDR3 is 12 residues. The specimen was peripheral blood. The receptor was isolated from an elderly woman with acute or convalescent COVID-19. This chain connects TRBV7-2 to TRBJ1-1; D gene uncertain. The CDR3 region is CASSLQNTEAFF. CDR3 DNA sequence: TGTGCCAGCAGCTTACAGAACACTGAAGCTTTCTTT.